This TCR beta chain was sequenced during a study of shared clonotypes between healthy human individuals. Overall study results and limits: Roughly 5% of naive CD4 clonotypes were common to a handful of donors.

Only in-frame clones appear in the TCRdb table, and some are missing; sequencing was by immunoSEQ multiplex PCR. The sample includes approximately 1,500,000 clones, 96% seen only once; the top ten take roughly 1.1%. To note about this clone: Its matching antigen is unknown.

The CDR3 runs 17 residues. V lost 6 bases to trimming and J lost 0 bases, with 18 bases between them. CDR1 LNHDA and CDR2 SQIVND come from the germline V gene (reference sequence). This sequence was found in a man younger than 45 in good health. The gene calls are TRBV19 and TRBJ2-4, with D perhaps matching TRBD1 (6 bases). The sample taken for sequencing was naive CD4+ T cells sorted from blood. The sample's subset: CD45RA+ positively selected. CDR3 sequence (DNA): TGTGCCAGTAGAGGATCGGGACAAAGCCTAGCCAAAAACATTCAGTACTTC. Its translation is CASRGSGQSLAKNIQYF. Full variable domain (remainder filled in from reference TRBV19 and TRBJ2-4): DGGITQSPKYLFRKEGQNVTLSCEQNLNHDAMYWYRQDPGQGLRLIYYSQIVNDFQKGDIAEGYSVSREKKESFPLTVTSAQKNPTAFYLCASRGSGQSLAKNIQYFGAGTRLSVL.